This T cell receptor beta chain was sequenced in a study of molecular identifiers for immune sequencing clone quantification. Broader study findings: Spiked Jurkat TCR RNA originating from one cell could reportedly be identified amid some 920,000 naive cells. Among effectors, clones above 20 RNA copies held over 98% of molecules; among naive cells, under 1%.

Previously published methods and listed TCR primers were used for the bulk TCR libraries. TCRdb recomputed calls from the PCR reads with MiXCR, one row per CDR3 protein. The table records roughly 320,000 distinct CDR3 sequences, over 20% of them present only once. This clonotype appeared a few times. The antigen remains unidentified. CDR3 length: 13 amino acids. Germline V lookup: CDR1 MNHEY, CDR2 SVGAGI. The V end lost 6 bases, the J end lost 5 bases, and 11 bases lay between the germline ends. The sorting of naive CD8 T cells used the CD8+CD4-CCR7+CD45RA+ phenotype. The J gene is TRBJ1-5, the V gene TRBV6-5; unclear D gene. What was sequenced was naive CD8+ T cells from blood, with Jurkat cell RNA spiked in. The subset was: FACS-sorted CD8+CD4-CCR7+CD45RA+ naive T cells. This clonotype was sampled from a human donor in good health. Some libraries in this study had Jurkat cell RNA spiked in. The CDR3 is CASRADKYQPQHF. DNA of the CDR3: TGTGCCAGCAGGGCAGATAAATATCAGCCCCAGCATTTT.